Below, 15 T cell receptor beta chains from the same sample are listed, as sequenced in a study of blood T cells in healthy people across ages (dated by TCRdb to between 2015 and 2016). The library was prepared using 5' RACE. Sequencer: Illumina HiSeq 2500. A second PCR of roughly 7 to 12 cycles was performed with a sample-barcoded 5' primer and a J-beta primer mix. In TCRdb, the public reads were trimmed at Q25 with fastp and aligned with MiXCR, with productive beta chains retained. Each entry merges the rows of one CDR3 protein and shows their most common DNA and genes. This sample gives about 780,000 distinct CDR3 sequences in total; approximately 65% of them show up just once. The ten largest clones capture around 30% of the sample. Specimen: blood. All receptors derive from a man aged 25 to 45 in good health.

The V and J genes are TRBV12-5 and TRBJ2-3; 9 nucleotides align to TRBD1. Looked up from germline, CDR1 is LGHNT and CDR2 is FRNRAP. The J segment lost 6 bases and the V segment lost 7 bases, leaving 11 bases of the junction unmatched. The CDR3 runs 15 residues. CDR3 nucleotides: TGTGCTAGTGATTCCGCCGGGACAGGGTCGGATACGCAGTATTTT. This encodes CASDSAGTGSDTQYF.

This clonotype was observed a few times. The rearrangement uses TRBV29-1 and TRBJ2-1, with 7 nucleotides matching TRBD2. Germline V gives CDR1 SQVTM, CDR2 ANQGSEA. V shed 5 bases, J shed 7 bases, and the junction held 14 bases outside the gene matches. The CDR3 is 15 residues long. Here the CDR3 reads CSVWASGALLNEQFF. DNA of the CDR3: TGCAGCGTTTGGGCTAGCGGCGCGCTATTGAATGAGCAGTTCTTC.

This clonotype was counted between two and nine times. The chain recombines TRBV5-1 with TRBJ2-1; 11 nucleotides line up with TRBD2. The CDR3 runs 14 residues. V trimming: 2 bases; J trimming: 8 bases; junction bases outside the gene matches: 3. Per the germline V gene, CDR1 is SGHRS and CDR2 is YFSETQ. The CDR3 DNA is TGCGCCAGCAGCTTCACTAGCGGGGGATATGAGCAGTTCTTC. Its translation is CASSFTSGGYEQFF. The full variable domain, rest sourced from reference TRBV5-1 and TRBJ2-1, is KAGVTQTPRYLIKTRGQQVTLSCSPISGHRSVSWYQQTPGQGLQFLFEYFSETQRNKGNFPGRFSGRQFSNSRSEMNVSTLELGDSALYLCASSFTSGGYEQFFGPGTRLTVL.

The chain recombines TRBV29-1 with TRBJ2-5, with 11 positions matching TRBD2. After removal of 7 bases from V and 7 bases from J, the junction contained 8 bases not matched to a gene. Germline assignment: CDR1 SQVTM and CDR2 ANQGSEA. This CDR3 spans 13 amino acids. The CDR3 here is CSAALAGDGTQYF. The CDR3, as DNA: TGCAGCGCGGCACTAGCGGGAGACGGGACCCAGTACTTC. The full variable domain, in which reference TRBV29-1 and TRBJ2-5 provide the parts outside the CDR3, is SAVISQKPSRDICQRGTSLTIQCQVDSQVTMMFWYRQQPGQSLTLIATANQGSEATYESGFVIDKFPISRPNLTFSTLTVSNMSPEDSSIYLCSAALAGDGTQYFGPGTRLLVL.

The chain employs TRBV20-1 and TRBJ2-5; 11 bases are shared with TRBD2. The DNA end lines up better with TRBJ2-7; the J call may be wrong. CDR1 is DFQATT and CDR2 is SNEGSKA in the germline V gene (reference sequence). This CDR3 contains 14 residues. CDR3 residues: CSVELAGGSYEQYF. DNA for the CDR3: TGCAGTGTAGAGCTAGCGGGGGGCTCCTACGAGCAGTACTTC.

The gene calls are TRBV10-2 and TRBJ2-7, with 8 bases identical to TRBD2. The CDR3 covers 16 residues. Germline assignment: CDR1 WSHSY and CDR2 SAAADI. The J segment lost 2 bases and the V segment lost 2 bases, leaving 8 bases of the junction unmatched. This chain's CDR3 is CASSEGISGATYEQYF. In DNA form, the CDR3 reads TGCGCCAGCAGTGAGGGAATTAGCGGGGCGACCTACGAGCAGTACTTC.

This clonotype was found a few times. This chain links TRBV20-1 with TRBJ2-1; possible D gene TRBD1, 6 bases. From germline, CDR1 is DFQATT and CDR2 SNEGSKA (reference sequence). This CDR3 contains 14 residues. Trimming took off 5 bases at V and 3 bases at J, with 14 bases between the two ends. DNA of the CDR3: TGCAGTGCTGGAGCCGGGACAAACTACAATGAGCAGTTCTTC. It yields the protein CSAGAGTNYNEQFF.

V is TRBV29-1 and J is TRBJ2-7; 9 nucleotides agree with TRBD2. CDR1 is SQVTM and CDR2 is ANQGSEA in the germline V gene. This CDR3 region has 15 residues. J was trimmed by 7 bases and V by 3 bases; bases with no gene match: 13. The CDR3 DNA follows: TGCAGCGTTGAGACTAGCGGATCTTTTATCGGGGAGCAGTACTTC. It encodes CSVETSGSFIGEQYF.

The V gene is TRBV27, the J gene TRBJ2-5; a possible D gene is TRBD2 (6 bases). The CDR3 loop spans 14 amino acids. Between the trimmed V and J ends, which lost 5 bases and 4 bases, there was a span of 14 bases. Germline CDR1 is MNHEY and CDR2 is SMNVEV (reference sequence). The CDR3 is CASSHRGGLETQYF. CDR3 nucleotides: TGTGCCAGCAGTCACCGGGGAGGTCTAGAGACCCAGTACTTC.

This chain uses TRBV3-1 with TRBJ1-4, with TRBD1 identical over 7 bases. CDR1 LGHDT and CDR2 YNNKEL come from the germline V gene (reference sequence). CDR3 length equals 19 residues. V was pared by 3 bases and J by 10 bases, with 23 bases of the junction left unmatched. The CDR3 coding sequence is TGTGCCAGCAGCCACCGACAGGGCCCTATTGAAGAGACTCCCGGAAAACTGTTTTTT. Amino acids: CASSHRQGPIEETPGKLFF. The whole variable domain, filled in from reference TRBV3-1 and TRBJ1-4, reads DTAVSQTPKYLVTQMGNDKSIKCEQNLGHDTMYWYKQDSKKFLKIMFSYNNKELIINETVPNRFSPKSPDKAHLNLHINSLELGDSAVYFCASSHRQGPIEETPGKLFFGSGTQLSVL.

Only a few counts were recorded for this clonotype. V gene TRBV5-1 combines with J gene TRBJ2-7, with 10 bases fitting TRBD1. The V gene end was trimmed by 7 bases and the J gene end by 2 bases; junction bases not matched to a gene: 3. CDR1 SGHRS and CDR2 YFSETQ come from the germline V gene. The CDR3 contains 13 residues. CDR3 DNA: TGCGCCAGCCTTGGACAGGGGGCCTACGAGCAGTACTTC. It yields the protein CASLGQGAYEQYF. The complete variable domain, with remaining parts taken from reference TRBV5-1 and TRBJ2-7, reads KAGVTQTPRYLIKTRGQQVTLSCSPISGHRSVSWYQQTPGQGLQFLFEYFSETQRNKGNFPGRFSGRQFSNSRSEMNVSTLELGDSALYLCASLGQGAYEQYFGPGTRLTVT.

CDR3 bases: TGTGCCAGCAGCTTATTCGCGGGGGCAGGCTACAATGAGCAGTTCTTC. Translating gives CASSLFAGAGYNEQFF. The chain combines TRBV12-3 or TRBV12-4 with TRBJ2-1; a weak D match, TRBD2 (7 bases). The germline V and J ends were trimmed by 6 bases and 3 bases, with 18 bases remaining between them. There are 16 residues in the CDR3.

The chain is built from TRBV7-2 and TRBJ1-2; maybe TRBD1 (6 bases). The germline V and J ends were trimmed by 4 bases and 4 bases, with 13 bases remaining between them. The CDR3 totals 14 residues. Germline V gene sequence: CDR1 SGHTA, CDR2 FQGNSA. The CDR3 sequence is CASSSGAGLYGYTF. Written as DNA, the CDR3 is TGTGCCAGCAGCTCGGGGGCGGGGCTCTATGGCTACACCTTC. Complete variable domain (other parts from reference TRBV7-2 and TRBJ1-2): GAGVSQSPSNKVTEKGKDVELRCDPISGHTALYWYRQSLGQGLEFLIYFQGNSAPDKSGLPSDRFSAERTGGSVSTLTIQRTQQEDSAVYLCASSSGAGLYGYTFGSGTRLTVV.

Written as DNA, the CDR3 is TGTGCCAGCAGCCTGACTCTCGTCACAGATACGCAGTATTTT. Translated, it gives CASSLTLVTDTQYF. The chain carries TRBV7-3 and TRBJ2-3; D is unclear. CDR1 is SGHTA, CDR2 FQGTGA, per germline. Trimming shortened V by 5 bases and J by 2 bases, and 11 bases separated the two germline ends. The CDR3 runs to 14 residues.

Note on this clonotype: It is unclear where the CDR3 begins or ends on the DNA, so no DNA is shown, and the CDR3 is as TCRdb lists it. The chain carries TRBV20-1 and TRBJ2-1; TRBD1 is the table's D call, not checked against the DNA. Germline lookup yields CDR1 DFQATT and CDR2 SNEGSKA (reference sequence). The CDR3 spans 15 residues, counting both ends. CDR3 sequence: CSVASGRGHHNEQFF.